This TCR beta chain appears in the sequencing data of a study of patients and donors after allogeneic stem cell transplantation. This clonotype was found many times. TCRdb ran MiXCR on the RT-PCR reads and lists one entry per CDR3 protein. The sample lists just over 55,000 distinct CDR3 sequences; 13% were seen once. This CDR3 comprises 15 residues. The V and J ends lost 7 bases and 5 bases, in that order; junction bases with no gene match: 4. The source material was blood, either unsorted or a sorted T cell fraction (not recorded which). This TCR was recovered from a human donor who was either an allogeneic HSCT recipient or a stem cell or donor lymphocyte infusion donor (not recorded which). It is not recorded whose cells these are; they may come from a transplant donor. The rearrangement joins TRBV12-3 or TRBV12-4 to TRBJ2-1, with TRBD2 identical over 14 bases. The CDR3 sequence is CASTRLAGGDNEQFF. The CDR3 nucleotides are TGTGCCAGCACCAGACTAGCGGGAGGGGACAATGAGCAGTTCTTC.